A single sample gave rise to the 5 T cell receptor beta chains below, sequenced in a study of blood T cell repertoires in COVID-19. Sequenced by immunoSEQ multiplex PCR; TCRdb stores in-frame clones only, minus some. The table includes 87,000 or so clones, around 83% detected once. Material for sequencing was peripheral blood. These receptors all stem from a woman in her sixties or seventies with acute or convalescent COVID-19.

V is TRBV7-8 and J is TRBJ2-7; TRBD1 agrees at 9 bases. The CDR3 length is 15 residues. Germline CDR1 reads SGHVS; CDR2 reads FQNEAQ. V lost 5 bases and J lost 5; bases outside the gene matches: 10. The CDR3 here is CASSPRTGDHHEQYF. CDR3 sequence (DNA): TGTGCCAGCAGCCCTCGGACAGGGGATCACCACGAGCAGTACTTC.

The chain carries TRBV5-4 and TRBJ2-5, with D unclear. Germline assignment: CDR1 SGHNT and CDR2 YYREEE (reference sequence). This CDR3 contains 13 residues. Trimming pared 0 bases from V and 2 bases from J, leaving 5 bases between. In nucleotides, the CDR3 is TGTGCCAGCAGCTTGGACAGACAAGAGACCCAGTACTTC. It codes for CASSLDRQETQYF.

This sequence joins TRBV29-1 and TRBJ1-4; D remains unclear. V was cut by 7 bases and J by 6 bases, with 6 bases left in between. Germline V gene data show CDR1 as SQVTM and CDR2 as ANQGSEA. The CDR3 covers 10 residues. CDR3 sequence reads: CSAGDEKLFF. The CDR3 DNA sequence: TGCAGCGCAGGAGATGAAAAACTGTTTTTT.

The gene calls are TRBV7-8 and TRBJ1-6; 8 nucleotides line up with TRBD1. Trimming took 6 bases from V and 7 from J; bases not matched to a gene: 5. Germline-derived CDR1 and CDR2 are SGHVS and FQNEAQ. This CDR3 spans 14 amino acids. CDR3 sequence (DNA): TGTGCCAGCAGTCGGGACAGGAGAAATTCACCCCTCCACTTT. Translated: CASSRDRRNSPLHF.

The rearrangement uses TRBV9 and TRBJ1-4, with 7 bases lining up with TRBD1. The germline V gene encodes CDR1 SGDLS and CDR2 YYNGEE. The CDR3 runs 15 residues. Trimming cost V 0 bases and J 4 bases; bases outside gene matches: 3. CDR3 nucleotide sequence: TGTGCCAGCAGCGTAGGGGGACAGCATAATGAAAAACTGTTTTTT. Amino acid sequence: CASSVGGQHNEKLFF. The variable domain in full, with the rest retrieved from reference TRBV9 and TRBJ1-4, is DSGVTQTPKHLITATGQRVTLRCSPRSGDLSVYWYQQSLDQGLQFLIQYYNGEERAKGNILERFSAQQFPDLHSELNLSSLELGDSALYFCASSVGGQHNEKLFFGSGTQLSVL.